This TCR beta chain comes out of a study of early T cells in non-severe SARS-CoV-2 infection. Tagging with unique molecular identifiers was applied to individual cDNA molecules. TCRdb used MiXCR to reprocess the 5' RACE reads, holding one entry per CDR3 protein. The table lists tens of thousands of distinct CDR3 sequences, 14% of them singletons. The CDR3 spans 13 residues. Per germline, CDR1 SGHNT and CDR2 YYREEE (reference sequence). Trimming removed 10 bases at V and 6 bases at J, with 18 bases between. Study-level points and caveats: Private and CD4 specificities were missed by VDJdb matching, skewed to anti-spike CD8.

About this clonotype itself: Its antigen is unknown. As the CDR3 is not closed by the conserved phenylalanine or tryptophan, this likely results from a read error.

This clonotype was sampled from an adult who was a healthcare worker with PCR-confirmed SARS-CoV-2 infection or an uninfected control (not recorded which). The sample was whole blood, taken at baseline. The chain recombines TRBV5-4 with TRBJ2-3; D may be TRBD2 (7 bases). CDR3 sequence: CAVRTPGGDTQYI. The CDR3 nucleotides are TGTGCCGTCAGGACGCCGGGGGGCGATACGCAGTATATT.